This TCR beta chain is from a study of blood T cell repertoires in COVID-19 (dated by TCRdb to 2019 to 2021). For the wider study: Collaborator samples came from the United States, Italy and Spain and covered acute and convalescent phases of COVID-19. The prospective study material was composed of cDNA or gDNA derived from T cells, B-cell-depleted T cells, or PBMCs. The dataset comprised deeply sampled blood TCRbeta repertoires from subjects exposed to, actively infected with, or recovered from COVID-19. The repertoires were released in a freely available public database meant as a resource for research on the immune response to SARS-CoV-2. The samples were drawn from the first 160 participants of the ongoing ImmuneRACE study and from 1,254 subjects provided by 6 global collaborators. Nearly every sample came with metadata listing a de-identified subject ID, COVID-19 status, age in years and sex. Where available, HLA class I and class II types were obtained from metadata supplied by the sample provider rather than from assay-based typing.

Sequences SEHNR (CDR1) and FQNEAQ (CDR2) are obtained from the germline V gene (reference sequence). V and J are truncated by 3 bases and 4 bases respectively, leaving an intervening sequence of 6 bases. Inclusive of the bounding cysteine and phenylalanine, the CDR3 is 12 residues long. This entry keeps only the CDR3 DNA: 36 bases, framed from base 1. A remark on this clone: Its specific antigen is unknown. No base quality information exists; no much larger clone differs at one position.

TCRbeta CDR3 regions were amplified from genomic DNA by means of the immunoSEQ Assay, a bias-controlled multiplex PCR. On the authors' methods: The number of nucleated cells in each sample was estimated from the amplification of reference gene primers within the assay. To quantify the absolute abundance of each unique TCRbeta CDR3 rearrangement, sequence reads were collapsed and filtered. For each sample, productive Simpson clonality was calculated by taking the square root of Simpson's diversity index across productive rearrangements. This is the immuneACCESS table as TCRdb keeps it, with only in-frame sequences that have V and J called. A part of the clones is gone; compared with another copy, unresolved V genes explain less than half, and the rest is unexplained. V and J calls and clone size are given by that table; D and trimming were obtained from the DNA. This sample comprises 100,000 to 150,000 clones, approximately 84% of them detected only once. The top ten clonotypes cover roughly an eighth of the sample.

Another Seattle source contributed samples from volunteer blood donors who had recovered from COVID-19. Each collaborating institution followed its own protocols to collect whole blood in K2EDTA tubes. For TCRbeta analysis, collaborators shipped samples in one of three forms: frozen whole blood, isolated PBMCs, or DNA extracted from either of those sample types. The research as a whole found: How much clinical and demographic metadata was included differed by source and by participant, and the metadata was provided uncurated.

The rearrangement joined TRBV7-9 to TRBJ1-1; TRBD1 could be the D gene, as 5 bases match. This TCR was sampled from a woman aged 25 to 39 who had recovered from COVID-19. The sequenced sample was peripheral blood. This receptor carries the CDR3 CASSFQGTEAFF. The base sequence is TGTGCCAGCAGCTTTCAGGGCACTGAAGCTTTCTTT.